This TCR beta chain was recorded in a study of blood T cell repertoires in COVID-19. Study context: T cells, B-cell-depleted T cells, or PBMCs supplied cDNA or gDNA.

Sequencing used immunoSEQ multiplex PCR; TCRdb keeps in-frame clones, though not all of them. The sample records 130,000 to 150,000 clones, around 87% being singletons. Sequenced material: peripheral blood. This receptor was taken from a woman aged 55-75 years with active COVID-19.

CDR3 bases: TGTGCCAGCAGCTTCCCTGGTCTTAGGACTAGGCGGAATGAGCAGTTCTTC. This encodes CASSFPGLRTRRNEQFF. This chain uses TRBV7-9 with TRBJ2-1, with 7 bases that match TRBD2. Trimming removed 3 bases from V and 7 bases from J; junction bases left unmatched: 15. Germline V lookup: CDR1 SEHNR, CDR2 FQNEAQ (reference sequence). The CDR3 runs 17 residues.